This T cell receptor beta chain was found in a study of shared clonotypes between healthy human individuals. The CDR3 length is 12 residues. Trimming shortened V by 3 bases and J by 5 bases, and 5 bases separated the two germline ends. Looked up from germline, CDR1 is LGHNT and CDR2 is FRNRAP. Sequenced by immunoSEQ multiplex PCR; TCRdb stores in-frame clones only, minus some. The table shows 2 million to 2.5 million clones, with approximately 95% occurring only once. V and J are TRBV12-5 and TRBJ2-1; no firm D call. Input material: naive CD4+ T cells from PBMCs. Noted subset: CD45RA+ positively selected. This receptor was obtained from a man aged 18 to 29 in good health. Some clones in this sample may be carry-over from other donors' samples. Written as DNA, the CDR3 is TGTGCTAGTGGTTTTGATGACAATGAGCAGTTCTTC. It specifies CASGFDDNEQFF.